This is a list of T cell receptor beta chains from one sample in a study of cytomegalovirus exposure and HLA in healthy donors. Data came from immunoSEQ multiplex PCR; TCRdb stores just in-frame clones and leaves some out. The sample has roughly 150,000 clones, 85% to 90% seen once; the top ten hold about 2.7%. The sequenced sample consisted of PBMCs. The receptor source for this set is a man aged 18-30 years in good health and CMV-seronegative. Each CDR3 is given with its conserved first and last residue. D genes are given only for firm matches. Rows give clone size only sometimes, using once, few, many, or a class for an expanded clone.

CDR3 DNA: TGCGCCAGCAGCCAAGATCGCGAGTGGCGGCGGGGGGGCACCGGGGAGCTGTTTTTT
CDR3 protein: CASSQDREWRRGGTGELFF
V gene: TRBV4-1
J gene: TRBJ2-2
clone size: .
D gene: TRBD2

CDR3 DNA: TGCAGTGCTACAGACAATGAGCAGTTCTTC
CDR3 protein: CSATDNEQFF
V gene: TRBV20-1
J gene: TRBJ2-1
clone size: few
D gene: .

CDR3 DNA: TGCGCCAGCAGCCAAGAGGTAGGAGGAGCAGGAGATACGCAGTATTTT
CDR3 protein: CASSQEVGGAGDTQYF
V gene: TRBV4-3
J gene: TRBJ2-3
clone size: .
D gene: .

CDR3 DNA: TGTGCCAGTAGTCACGGGGGACCCCAAGAGACCCAGTACTTC
CDR3 protein: CASSHGGPQETQYF
V gene: TRBV19
J gene: TRBJ2-5
clone size: .
D gene: .

CDR3 DNA: TGCAGCGTTGTTCTGGGGGGACAGGGGTACGAGCAGTACTTC
CDR3 protein: CSVVLGGQGYEQYF
V gene: TRBV29-1
J gene: TRBJ2-7
clone size: .
D gene: TRBD1

CDR3 DNA: TGTGCCAGCAGTTACTCGGGAGGAAATCAAGAGACCCAGTACTTC
CDR3 protein: CASSYSGGNQETQYF
V gene: TRBV6-5
J gene: TRBJ2-5
clone size: once
D gene: .

CDR3 DNA: TGTGCCAGCAGTTCCAGGGGTTGGGACACCGGGGAGCTGTTTTTT
CDR3 protein: CASSSRGWDTGELFF
V gene: TRBV27
J gene: TRBJ2-2
clone size: .
D gene: .

CDR3 DNA: TGCGCCAGCAGCCCTGAGGGGAGCGGGGGGGCTCATGAGCAGTTCTTC
CDR3 protein: CASSPEGSGGAHEQFF
V gene: TRBV4-1
J gene: TRBJ2-1
clone size: once
D gene: TRBD2

CDR3 DNA: TGCAGCGTTGGGGGGAGGACCACAGATACGCAGTATTTT
CDR3 protein: CSVGGRTTDTQYF
V gene: TRBV29-1
J gene: TRBJ2-3
clone size: .
D gene: .

CDR3 DNA: TGTGCCAGCAGCCGACCGGGACAACCCTCCTACAATGAGCAGTTCTTC
CDR3 protein: CASSRPGQPSYNEQFF
V gene: TRBV27
J gene: TRBJ2-1
clone size: .
D gene: .

CDR3 DNA: TGTGCCAGCTCACCGCGCGGACAGGGGGATTATCAGCCCCAGCATTTT
CDR3 protein: CASSPRGQGDYQPQHF
V gene: TRBV18
J gene: TRBJ1-5
clone size: many
D gene: TRBD1

CDR3 DNA: TGCGCCAGCAGCCAGCTCCAATTCGGGACAGGGAATAGTGGGGCCAACGTCCTGACTTTC
CDR3 protein: CASSQLQFGTGNSGANVLTF
V gene: TRBV4-1
J gene: TRBJ2-6
clone size: few
D gene: TRBD1

CDR3 DNA: TGTGCCAGCAGTGGGACCCAGGGCAGCAATCAGCCCCAGCATTTT
CDR3 protein: CASSGTQGSNQPQHF
V gene: TRBV6-1
J gene: TRBJ1-5
clone size: .
D gene: .

CDR3 DNA: TGCGCCAGCAGCTTGCCCGGACAGGCAGATACGCAGTATTTT
CDR3 protein: CASSLPGQADTQYF
V gene: TRBV5-1
J gene: TRBJ2-3
clone size: .
D gene: TRBD1

CDR3 DNA: TGTGCCAGTAGTCCGGCTAGCGGGGATTACGAGCAGTACTTC
CDR3 protein: CASSPASGDYEQYF
V gene: TRBV19
J gene: TRBJ2-7
clone size: once
D gene: TRBD2

CDR3 DNA: TGTGCTAGTGGTTTGCTACGGGTTACCTCTGGGGCCAACGTCCTGACTTTC
CDR3 protein: CASGLLRVTSGANVLTF
V gene: TRBV12-5
J gene: TRBJ2-6
clone size: .
D gene: .

CDR3 DNA: TGTGCCAGCAGTCTCGGGACAGGGGTGTCGCCGTTTGGCTACACCTTC
CDR3 protein: CASSLGTGVSPFGYTF
V gene: TRBV28
J gene: TRBJ1-2
clone size: .
D gene: TRBD1

CDR3 DNA: TGTGCCAGCAGCCTGCTCTGGAGCGACACTGAAGCTTTCTTT
CDR3 protein: CASSLLWSDTEAFF
V gene: TRBV28
J gene: TRBJ1-1
clone size: .
D gene: .

CDR3 DNA: TGTGCCAGCAGCCAAGACTTCAGCGGACTAGCCAAAAACATTCAGTACTTC
CDR3 protein: CASSQDFSGLAKNIQYF
V gene: TRBV14
J gene: TRBJ2-4
clone size: .
D gene: .

CDR3 DNA: TGCGCCAGCAGCCTTCACAGGAGCTCCTACAATGAGCAGTTCTTC
CDR3 protein: CASSLHRSSYNEQFF
V gene: TRBV5-1
J gene: TRBJ2-1
clone size: .
D gene: .

CDR3 DNA: TGTGCCAGCAGCTTACTAACAGAGGGTGGGGAGCAGTACTTC
CDR3 protein: CASSLLTEGGEQYF
V gene: TRBV7-9
J gene: TRBJ2-7
clone size: .
D gene: .

CDR3 DNA: TGCGCCAGCAGCCTCTTAAACAGGGTTGTAGATGGCTACACCTTC
CDR3 protein: CASSLLNRVVDGYTF
V gene: TRBV5-1
J gene: TRBJ1-2
clone size: .
D gene: .

CDR3 DNA: TGTGCCAGCAGCTTATTACTAGGACAGGGCGATTCACCCCTCCACTTT
CDR3 protein: CASSLLLGQGDSPLHF
V gene: TRBV5-6
J gene: TRBJ1-6
clone size: .
D gene: TRBD1

CDR3 DNA: TGTGCCAGCAGCTTCTGGACAGGGGCTGACACCGGGGAGCTGTTTTTT
CDR3 protein: CASSFWTGADTGELFF
V gene: TRBV11-2
J gene: TRBJ2-2
clone size: few
D gene: TRBD1

CDR3 DNA: TGTGCCTGGGGGGGGGCCCGTGAGCAGTTCTTC
CDR3 protein: CAWGGAREQFF
V gene: TRBV30
J gene: TRBJ2-1
clone size: .
D gene: .

CDR3 DNA: TGTGCCAGCAAGGGAGGGGTGACAAACACTGAAGCTTTCTTT
CDR3 protein: CASKGGVTNTEAFF
V gene: TRBV2
J gene: TRBJ1-1
clone size: once
D gene: .

CDR3 DNA: TGTGCCAGCAGCCAAGGTAGCGGGATCTACGAGCAGTACTTC
CDR3 protein: CASSQGSGIYEQYF
V gene: TRBV4-2
J gene: TRBJ2-7
clone size: .
D gene: TRBD2

CDR3 DNA: TGCGCCAGCAGCACACTCGGGACAGGTACTTCTAATGAAAAACTGTTTTTT
CDR3 protein: CASSTLGTGTSNEKLFF
V gene: TRBV5-1
J gene: TRBJ1-4
clone size: .
D gene: TRBD1

CDR3 DNA: TGTGCCAGCAGCTTTATCCGACTAGCGGGGGGGCGGAATGAGCAGTTCTTC
CDR3 protein: CASSFIRLAGGRNEQFF
V gene: TRBV11-2
J gene: TRBJ2-1
clone size: .
D gene: TRBD2

CDR3 DNA: TGCGCCAGCAGTAATCCCCAGGGGGAGTCCTACGAGCAGTACTTC
CDR3 protein: CASSNPQGESYEQYF
V gene: TRBV5-1
J gene: TRBJ2-7
clone size: .
D gene: TRBD1

CDR3 DNA: TGTGCCAGCAGGGAACAGGGGGCCAATAATTCACCCCTCCACTTT
CDR3 protein: CASREQGANNSPLHF
V gene: TRBV6-1
J gene: TRBJ1-6
clone size: .
D gene: TRBD1

CDR3 DNA: TGCGCCAGCAGCAAGGGAGTAGCGGCAGCATCTTACGAGCAGTACTTC
CDR3 protein: CASSKGVAAASYEQYF
V gene: TRBV5-1
J gene: TRBJ2-7
clone size: once
D gene: .

CDR3 DNA: TGCGCCAGCAGAGCCGGACTAGGGGACACCGGGGAGCTGTTTTTT
CDR3 protein: CASRAGLGDTGELFF
V gene: TRBV10-1
J gene: TRBJ2-2
clone size: .
D gene: TRBD2

CDR3 DNA: TGCGCCAGCAGCCAAGATTGGGAGGAGCCTAACTATGGCTACACCTTC
CDR3 protein: CASSQDWEEPNYGYTF
V gene: TRBV4-1
J gene: TRBJ1-2
clone size: once
D gene: .

CDR3 DNA: TGCGCCAGCAGCTTGTGGCGGGGGGACCACAAGGTGTATTTT
CDR3 protein: CASSLWRGDHKVYF
V gene: TRBV5-1
J gene: TRBJ2-3
clone size: .
D gene: TRBD2

CDR3 DNA: TGTGCCAGCAGCGCTGGGGGGGGACCCGGGGAGCTGTTTTTT
CDR3 protein: CASSAGGGPGELFF
V gene: TRBV9
J gene: TRBJ2-2
clone size: .
D gene: TRBD2

CDR3 DNA: TGTGCCAGCAGCTTAAGGGGAAACACTGAAGCTTTCTTT
CDR3 protein: CASSLRGNTEAFF
V gene: TRBV7-9
J gene: TRBJ1-1
clone size: .
D gene: .

CDR3 DNA: TGTGCCAGCTCCCCCGGGGGGCAGAGCAAGACCCAGTACTTC
CDR3 protein: CASSPGGQSKTQYF
V gene: TRBV6-5
J gene: TRBJ2-5
clone size: .
D gene: .

CDR3 DNA: TGTGCCAGCAGCTTAGGGTCTAGCGGGAACACAGATACGCAGTATTTT
CDR3 protein: CASSLGSSGNTDTQYF
V gene: TRBV7-9
J gene: TRBJ2-3
clone size: .
D gene: TRBD2

CDR3 DNA: TGTGCCAGCTCACCACCGTCCGGAGACTCTGGAAACACCATATATTTT
CDR3 protein: CASSPPSGDSGNTIYF
V gene: TRBV18
J gene: TRBJ1-3
clone size: .
D gene: .

CDR3 DNA: TGCGCCAGCAGCTTGGCCATAGTCTCTGGGGCCAACGTCCTGACTTTC
CDR3 protein: CASSLAIVSGANVLTF
V gene: TRBV5-1
J gene: TRBJ2-6
clone size: .
D gene: .